This TCR beta chain was observed in a study of T-cell memory formation after mild COVID-19. The study, taken as a whole, reports: Mainly in CM and EM were contracting CD4+ clones; CD8+ were in EMRA. Cross-reactive memory apparently joined, as some responding clones appeared in pre-infection memory.

The V gene lost 10 bases and the J gene lost 8 bases, with 12 bases spanning the gap. The germline CDR1 and CDR2 sequences are MDHEN and SYDVKM. The CDR3 sequence is 12 residues long. It was 5'RACE with constant-segment primers that produced the TCR alpha and TCR beta cDNA libraries, which carried sample barcodes and UMIs. TCRdb reanalysed the 5' RACE reads using MiXCR and keeps one entry per CDR3 protein. This sample yields more than 350,000 distinct CDR3 sequences, of which 15% to 20% are seen a single time; approximately 21% belongs to the top ten. A word on this clonotype: Its antigen remains unidentified.

The chain joins TRBV28 to TRBJ1-6, with D unresolved. Input material: PBMCs or a T cell subset sorted from them (not recorded which). This clonotype was obtained from a man aged 18 to 30 who had mild COVID-19 (a few samples of this study predate the infection). Cell type and time point are not known. The CDR3 spells CAISLGDSPLHF. The CDR3 DNA reads TGTGCCATCTCGTTGGGTGATTCACCCCTCCACTTT.